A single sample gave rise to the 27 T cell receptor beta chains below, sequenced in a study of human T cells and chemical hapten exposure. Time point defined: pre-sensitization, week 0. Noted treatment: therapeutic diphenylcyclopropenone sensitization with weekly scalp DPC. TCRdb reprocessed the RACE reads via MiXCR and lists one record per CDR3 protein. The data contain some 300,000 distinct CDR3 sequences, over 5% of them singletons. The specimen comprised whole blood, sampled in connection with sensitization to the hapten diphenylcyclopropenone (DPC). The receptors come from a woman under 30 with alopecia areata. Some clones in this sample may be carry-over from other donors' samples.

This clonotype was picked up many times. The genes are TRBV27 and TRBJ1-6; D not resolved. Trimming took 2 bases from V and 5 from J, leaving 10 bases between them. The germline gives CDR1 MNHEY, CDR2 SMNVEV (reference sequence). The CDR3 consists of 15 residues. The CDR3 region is CASSLSSAHNSPLHF. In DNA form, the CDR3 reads TGTGCCAGCAGTTTAAGCTCTGCCCATAATTCACCCCTCCACTTT.

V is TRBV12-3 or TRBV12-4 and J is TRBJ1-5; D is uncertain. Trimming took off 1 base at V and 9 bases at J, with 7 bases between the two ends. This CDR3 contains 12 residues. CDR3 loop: CASSLGASPQHF. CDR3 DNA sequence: TGTGCCAGCAGTTTAGGAGCGTCGCCCCAGCATTTT.

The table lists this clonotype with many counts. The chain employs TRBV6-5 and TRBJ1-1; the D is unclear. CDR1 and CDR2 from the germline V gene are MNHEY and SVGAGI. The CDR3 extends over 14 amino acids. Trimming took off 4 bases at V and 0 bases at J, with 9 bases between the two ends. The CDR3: CASSSPGVNTEAFF. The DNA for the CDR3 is TGTGCCAGCAGTTCCCCGGGAGTGAACACTGAAGCTTTCTTT.

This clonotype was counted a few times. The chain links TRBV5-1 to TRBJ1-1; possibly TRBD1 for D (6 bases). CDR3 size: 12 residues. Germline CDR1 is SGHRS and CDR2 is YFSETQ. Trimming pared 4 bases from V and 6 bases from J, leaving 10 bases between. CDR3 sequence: CASSQGKAEAFF. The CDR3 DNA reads TGCGCCAGCAGCCAGGGGAAGGCTGAAGCTTTCTTT.

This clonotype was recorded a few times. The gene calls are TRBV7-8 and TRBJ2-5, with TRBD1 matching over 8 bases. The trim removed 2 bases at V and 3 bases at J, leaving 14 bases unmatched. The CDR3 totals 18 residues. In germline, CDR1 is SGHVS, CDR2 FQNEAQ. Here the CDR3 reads CASSLHLDRVTTKETQYF. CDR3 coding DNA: TGTGCCAGCAGCTTACATCTGGACAGGGTCACCACGAAAGAGACCCAGTACTTC.

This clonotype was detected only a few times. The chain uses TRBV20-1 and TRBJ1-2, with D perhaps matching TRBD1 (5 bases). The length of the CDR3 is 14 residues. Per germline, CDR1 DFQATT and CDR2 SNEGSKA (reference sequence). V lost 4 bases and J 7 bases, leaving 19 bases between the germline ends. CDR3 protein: CSATIGDRIGGYTF. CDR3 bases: TGCAGTGCTACAATAGGGGATCGGATTGGTGGCTACACCTTC.

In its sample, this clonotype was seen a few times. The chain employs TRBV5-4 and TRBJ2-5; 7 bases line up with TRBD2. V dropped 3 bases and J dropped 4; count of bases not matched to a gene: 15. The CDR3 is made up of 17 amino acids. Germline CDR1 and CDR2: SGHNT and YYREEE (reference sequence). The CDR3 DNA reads TGTGCCAGCAGCTCCACGGGAACTAGCGTCGCAAGAGAGACCCAGTACTTC. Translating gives CASSSTGTSVARETQYF.

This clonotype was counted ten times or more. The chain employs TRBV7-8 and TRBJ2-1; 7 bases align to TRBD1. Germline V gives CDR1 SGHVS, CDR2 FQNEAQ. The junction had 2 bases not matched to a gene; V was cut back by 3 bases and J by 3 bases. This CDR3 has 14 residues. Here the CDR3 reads CASSFRQGYNEQFF. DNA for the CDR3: TGTGCCAGCAGCTTCCGACAGGGCTACAATGAGCAGTTCTTC.

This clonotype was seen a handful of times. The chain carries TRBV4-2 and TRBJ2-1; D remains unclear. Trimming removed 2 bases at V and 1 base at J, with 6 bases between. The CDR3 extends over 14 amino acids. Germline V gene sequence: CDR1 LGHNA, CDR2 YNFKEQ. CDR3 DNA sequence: TGTGCCAGCAGCCAAAGCGATTCCTACAATGAGCAGTTCTTC. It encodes CASSQSDSYNEQFF.

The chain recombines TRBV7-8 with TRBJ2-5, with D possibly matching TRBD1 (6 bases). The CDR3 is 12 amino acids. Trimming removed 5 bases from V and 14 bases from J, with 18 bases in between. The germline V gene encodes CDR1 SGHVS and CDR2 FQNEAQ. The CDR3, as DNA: TGTGCCAGCAGCCCCATTCTGGACAGTACTTACTTC. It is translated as CASSPILDSTYF.

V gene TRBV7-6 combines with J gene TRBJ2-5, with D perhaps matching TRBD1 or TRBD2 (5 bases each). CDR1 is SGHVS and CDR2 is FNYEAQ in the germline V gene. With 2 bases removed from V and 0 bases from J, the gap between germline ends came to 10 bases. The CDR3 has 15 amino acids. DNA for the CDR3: TGTGCCAGCAGCTTAACCGGGGCTCACCAAGAGACCCAGTACTTC. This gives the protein CASSLTGAHQETQYF.

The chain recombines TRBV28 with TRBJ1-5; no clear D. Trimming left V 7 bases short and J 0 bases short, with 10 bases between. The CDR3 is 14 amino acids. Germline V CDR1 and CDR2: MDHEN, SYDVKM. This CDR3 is CASTLGYSNQPQHF. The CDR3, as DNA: TGTGCCAGCACCCTCGGGTATAGCAATCAGCCCCAGCATTTT.

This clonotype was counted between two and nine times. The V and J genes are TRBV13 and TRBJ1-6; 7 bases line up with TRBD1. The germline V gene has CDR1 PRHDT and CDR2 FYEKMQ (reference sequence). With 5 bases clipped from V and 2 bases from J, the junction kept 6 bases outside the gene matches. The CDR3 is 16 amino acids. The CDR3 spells CASSVTGTAYNSPLHF. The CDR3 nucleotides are TGTGCCAGCAGCGTCACCGGGACAGCCTATAATTCACCCCTCCACTTT.

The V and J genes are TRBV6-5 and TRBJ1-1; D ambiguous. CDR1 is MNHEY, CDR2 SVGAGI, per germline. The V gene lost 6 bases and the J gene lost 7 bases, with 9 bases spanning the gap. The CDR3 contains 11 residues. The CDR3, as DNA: TGTGCCAGCAGGGATGGTAATGAAGCTTTCTTT. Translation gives CASRDGNEAFF.

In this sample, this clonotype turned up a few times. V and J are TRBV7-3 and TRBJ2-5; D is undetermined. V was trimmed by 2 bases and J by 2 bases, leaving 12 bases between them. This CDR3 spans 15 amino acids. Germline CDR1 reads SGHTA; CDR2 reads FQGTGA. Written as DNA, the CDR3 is TGTGCCAGCAGCTTAGGAGTTACCCCTCAAGAGACCCAGTACTTC. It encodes CASSLGVTPQETQYF.

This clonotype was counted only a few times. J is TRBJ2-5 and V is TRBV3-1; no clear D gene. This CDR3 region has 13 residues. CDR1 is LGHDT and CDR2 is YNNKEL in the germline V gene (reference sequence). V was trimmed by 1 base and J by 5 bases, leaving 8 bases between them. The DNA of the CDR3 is TGTGCCAGCAGCCAAGCTGGGCCGGAGACCCAGTACTTC. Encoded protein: CASSQAGPETQYF.

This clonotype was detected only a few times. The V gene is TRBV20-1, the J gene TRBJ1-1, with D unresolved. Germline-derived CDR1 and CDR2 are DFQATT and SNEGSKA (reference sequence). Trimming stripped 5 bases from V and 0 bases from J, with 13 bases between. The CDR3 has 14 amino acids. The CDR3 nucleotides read TGCAGTGCTTCCAGGTCGTGGATGAACACTGAAGCTTTCTTT. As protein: CSASRSWMNTEAFF.

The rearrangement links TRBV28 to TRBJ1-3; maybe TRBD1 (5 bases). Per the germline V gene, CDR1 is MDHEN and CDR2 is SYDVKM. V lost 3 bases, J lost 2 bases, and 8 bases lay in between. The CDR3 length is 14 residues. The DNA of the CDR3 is TGTGCCAGCAGTTTCGGGGCCCCTGGAAACACCATATATTTT. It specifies CASSFGAPGNTIYF.

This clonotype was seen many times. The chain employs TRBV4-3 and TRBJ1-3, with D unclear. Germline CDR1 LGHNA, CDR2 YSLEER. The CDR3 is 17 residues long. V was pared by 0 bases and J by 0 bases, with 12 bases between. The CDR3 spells CASSQESVRRSGNTIYF. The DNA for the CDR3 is TGCGCCAGCAGCCAAGAATCAGTCAGGCGCTCTGGAAACACCATATATTTT.

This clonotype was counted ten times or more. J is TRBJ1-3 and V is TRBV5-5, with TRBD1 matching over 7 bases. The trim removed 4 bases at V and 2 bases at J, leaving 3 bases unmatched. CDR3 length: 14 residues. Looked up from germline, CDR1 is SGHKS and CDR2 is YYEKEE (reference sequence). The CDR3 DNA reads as TGTGCCAGCAGCAGCGGGACAGCTGGAAACACCATATATTTT. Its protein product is CASSSGTAGNTIYF.

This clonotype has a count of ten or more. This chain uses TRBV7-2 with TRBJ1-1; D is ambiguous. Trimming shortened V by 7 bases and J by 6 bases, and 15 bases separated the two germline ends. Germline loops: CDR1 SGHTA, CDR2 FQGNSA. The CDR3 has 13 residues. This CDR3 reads CASTLLIQSEAFF. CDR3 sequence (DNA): TGTGCCAGCACCCTCCTCATACAATCTGAAGCTTTCTTT.

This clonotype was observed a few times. The CDR3 DNA sequence: TGTGCCAGCAGCCGGGGGGGCTCCTCCCGGACAGATACGCAGTATTTT. Translating it yields CASSRGGSSRTDTQYF. V and J are TRBV6-5 and TRBJ2-3; 8 nucleotides match TRBD2. The germline V gene encodes CDR1 MNHEY and CDR2 SVGAGI. CDR3 length: 16 amino acids. Trimming at V came to 6 bases and at J to 3 bases, leaving 11 bases not matched to a gene.

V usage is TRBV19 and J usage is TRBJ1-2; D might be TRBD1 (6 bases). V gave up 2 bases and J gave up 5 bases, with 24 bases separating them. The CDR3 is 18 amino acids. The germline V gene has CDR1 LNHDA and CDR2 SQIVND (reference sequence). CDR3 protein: CASSIYSGHRRGGYGYTF. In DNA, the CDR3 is TGTGCCAGTAGTATATACTCCGGGCACCGCAGGGGCGGGTATGGCTACACCTTC.

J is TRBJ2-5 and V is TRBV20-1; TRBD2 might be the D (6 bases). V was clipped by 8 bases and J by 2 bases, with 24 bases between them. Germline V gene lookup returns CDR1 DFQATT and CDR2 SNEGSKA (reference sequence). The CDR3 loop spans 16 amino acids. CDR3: CSPHQGGGMLQETQYF. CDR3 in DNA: TGCAGTCCTCACCAGGGTGGAGGGATGTTACAAGAGACCCAGTACTTC.

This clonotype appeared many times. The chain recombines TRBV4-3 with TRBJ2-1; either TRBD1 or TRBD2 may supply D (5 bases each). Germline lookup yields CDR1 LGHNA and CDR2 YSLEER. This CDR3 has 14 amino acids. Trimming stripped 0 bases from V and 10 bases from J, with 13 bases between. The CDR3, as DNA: TGCGCCAGCAGCCAAGATTCGGGAAGGGGCGAGCAGTTCTTC. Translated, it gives CASSQDSGRGEQFF.

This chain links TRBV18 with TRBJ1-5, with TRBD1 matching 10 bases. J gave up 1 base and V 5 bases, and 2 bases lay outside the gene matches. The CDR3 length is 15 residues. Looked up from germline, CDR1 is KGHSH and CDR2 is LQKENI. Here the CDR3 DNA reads TGTGCCAGCTCAGAGGGACAGGGGAGCAATCAGCCCCAGCATTTT. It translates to CASSEGQGSNQPQHF.

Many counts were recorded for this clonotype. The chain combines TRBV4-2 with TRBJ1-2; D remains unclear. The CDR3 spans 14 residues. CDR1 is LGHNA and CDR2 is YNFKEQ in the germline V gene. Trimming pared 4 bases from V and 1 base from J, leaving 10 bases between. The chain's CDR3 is CASSREIRNYGYTF. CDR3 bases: TGTGCCAGCAGCCGGGAAATACGTAACTATGGCTACACCTTC.